The 17 T cell receptor beta chains below come from one sample, sequenced in a study of T cells in tumors after PD-1 blockade. Some clones are missing from TCRdb's copy, which holds only in-frame ones; the method was immunoSEQ multiplex PCR. This table holds approximately 50,000 clones, around 85% found once. The sample was PBMCs, taken before anti-PD-1 therapy. The receptors stem from a human donor with advanced basal cell or squamous cell carcinoma (not recorded which).

V gene TRBV3-1 (or the pseudogene TRBV3-2) combines with J gene TRBJ2-5, with a tentative D call TRBD1 (6 bases). Germline V gene sequence: CDR1 LGHDT, CDR2 YNNKEL (reference sequence). Trimming shortened V by 3 bases and J by 3 bases, and 11 bases separated the two germline ends. The CDR3 loop spans 14 amino acids. CDR3 nucleotides: TGTGCCAGCAGCCACACCGGGACAAAAGAGACCCAGTACTTC. It codes for CASSHTGTKETQYF.

V usage is TRBV29-1 and J usage is TRBJ2-1; the match to TRBD1 covers 7 bases. CDR1 and CDR2 from the germline V gene are SQVTM and ANQGSEA. The trim removed 5 bases at V and 5 bases at J, leaving 12 bases unmatched. This CDR3 comprises 15 residues. This chain's CDR3 is CSVSSRTGDNNEQFF. CDR3 in DNA: TGCAGCGTTTCTTCTCGAACAGGGGATAACAATGAGCAGTTCTTC.

The chain uses TRBV5-1 and TRBJ1-4; 10 bases match TRBD1. V gave up 4 bases and J gave up 8 bases; unmatched junction bases: 5. Germline V gene lookup returns CDR1 SGHRS and CDR2 YFSETQ. This CDR3 has 14 residues. In nucleotides, the CDR3 is TGCGCCAGCAGCCGCCGGGACAGGGGCGAAAAACTGTTTTTT. This gives the protein CASSRRDRGEKLFF.

A few counts support this clone. The V and J genes are TRBV5-1 and TRBJ1-5, with a weak D call TRBD1 (5 bases). Germline V gene sequence: CDR1 SGHRS, CDR2 YFSETQ. V shed 0 bases and J shed 3 bases, with 10 bases lying between them. The CDR3 runs 15 residues. CDR3 region: CASSLEGRDNQPQHF. The CDR3 bases are TGCGCCAGCAGCTTGGAGGGGAGGGACAATCAGCCCCAGCATTTT.

This chain joins TRBV5-5 and TRBJ2-1, with TRBD2 matching 10 bases. Germline values: CDR1 SGHKS, CDR2 YYEKEE (reference sequence). This CDR3 has 16 residues. The trim removed 3 bases at V and 6 bases at J, leaving 9 bases unmatched. The chain's CDR3 is CASSSTASGRVNEQFF. CDR3 in DNA: TGTGCCAGCAGCTCGACTGCCAGCGGGAGGGTCAATGAGCAGTTCTTC.

The chain couples TRBV28 to TRBJ2-5; 8 nucleotides align to TRBD2. V was clipped by 6 bases and J by 5 bases; unmatched bases: 5. Germline V lookup: CDR1 MDHEN, CDR2 SYDVKM. The CDR3 runs 13 residues. The DNA of the CDR3 is TGTGCCAGCAGGAGACTAGCGTGGGAGACCCAGTACTTC. Its translation: CASRRLAWETQYF.

The chain recombines TRBV4-2 with TRBJ1-1; D possibly corresponds to TRBD1 (5 bases). V gave up 4 bases and J gave up 5 bases, with 14 bases separating them. The CDR3 totals 14 residues. Germline CDR1 LGHNA, CDR2 YNFKEQ. This CDR3 reads CASSPSLQGTEAFF. In nucleotides, the CDR3 is TGTGCCAGCAGCCCCTCCCTCCAGGGTACTGAAGCTTTCTTT.

The chain combines TRBV7-2 with TRBJ1-6; D is unclear. Deletions cut 6 bases from V and 6 bases from J, with 9 bases between. The CDR3 consists of 13 residues. Germline CDR1 and CDR2: SGHTA and FQGNSA. The CDR3: CASRQDLNSPLHF. CDR3 nucleotides: TGTGCCAGCAGGCAGGACCTTAATTCACCCCTCCACTTT.

The chain combines TRBV4-1 with TRBJ2-1; D may be TRBD1 (6 bases). Trimming took off 0 bases at V and 9 bases at J, with 9 bases between the two ends. There are 13 residues in the CDR3. Germline CDR1 is MGHRA and CDR2 is YSYEKL. CDR3 region: CASSQEGAFEQFF. CDR3 nucleotides: TGCGCCAGCAGCCAAGAGGGGGCTTTTGAGCAGTTCTTC.

V gene TRBV5-6 combines with J gene TRBJ1-1; TRBD1 agrees at 10 bases. After removal of 4 bases from V and 0 bases from J, the junction contained 12 bases not matched to a gene. Germline CDR1 and CDR2: SGHDT and YYEEEE. The CDR3 is 18 amino acids. This CDR3 reads CASSRPTGGFRLNTEAFF. The CDR3 nucleotides are TGTGCCAGCAGCCGGCCGACAGGGGGCTTTAGGTTGAACACTGAAGCTTTCTTT.

The chain is built from TRBV28 and TRBJ1-1; no clear D gene. The CDR3 consists of 13 residues. CDR1 MDHEN and CDR2 SYDVKM come from the germline V gene. Trimming stripped 3 bases from V and 1 base from J, with 6 bases between. The CDR3 sequence is CASSLMGNTEAFF. For the CDR3, the DNA is TGTGCCAGCAGTTTGATGGGGAACACTGAAGCTTTCTTT.

The chain uses TRBV4-2 and TRBJ2-7; D ambiguous. Trimming removed 4 bases from V and 1 base from J, with 8 bases in between. The CDR3 sequence is 13 residues long. Germline CDR1 is LGHNA and CDR2 is YNFKEQ. CDR3 DNA sequence: TGTGCCAGCAGCCCCGAGTGGTCCTACGAGCAGTACTTC. Its protein product is CASSPEWSYEQYF.

The chain links TRBV13 to TRBJ1-1; TRBD1 agrees at 8 bases. J lost 1 base, V lost 4 bases, and 8 bases had no gene match. Per the germline V gene, CDR1 is PRHDT and CDR2 is FYEKMQ (reference sequence). This CDR3 contains 16 residues. The CDR3 bases are TGTGCCAGCAGCTGGGGACAGGAATGGAAGAACACTGAAGCTTTCTTT. This sequence encodes CASSWGQEWKNTEAFF.

This chain connects TRBV6-1 to TRBJ2-3; D gene uncertain. Trimming pared 0 bases from V and 8 bases from J, leaving 9 bases between. In germline, CDR1 is MNHNS, CDR2 SASEGT. The CDR3 has 13 residues. The CDR3 DNA follows: TGTGCCAGCAGTGAAGCACGACCGAGTACGCAGTATTTT. It codes for CASSEARPSTQYF.

V is TRBV19 and J is TRBJ2-2, with D possibly matching TRBD2 (5 bases). The V end lost 7 bases, the J end lost 3 bases, and 12 bases lay between the germline ends. Germline CDR1 and CDR2: LNHDA and SQIVND (reference sequence). The CDR3 sequence is 14 residues long. Written as DNA, the CDR3 is TGTGCCAGTAACCCCCTCGGGGACACCGGGGAGCTGTTTTTT. Amino acids: CASNPLGDTGELFF.

This clone was seen only a few times. The chain employs TRBV2 and TRBJ1-5, with D maybe TRBD1 (5 bases). The V end was cut by 6 bases, the J end by 4 bases, with 16 bases between. CDR1 is SNHLY, CDR2 FYNNEI, per germline. CDR3 length: 15 amino acids. This CDR3 is CASSPMGPGNQPQHF. The CDR3 DNA is TGTGCCAGCAGCCCAATGGGGCCGGGGAATCAGCCCCAGCATTTT.

The rearrangement uses TRBV18 and TRBJ2-7; 10 positions agree with TRBD2. Germline-derived CDR1 and CDR2 are KGHSH and LQKENI. Trimming at V came to 2 bases and at J to 4 bases, leaving 5 bases not matched to a gene. This CDR3 region has 15 residues. The CDR3 sequence is CASSPISSGSYEQYF. The DNA for the CDR3 is TGTGCCAGCTCACCAATTTCTAGCGGGAGTTACGAGCAGTACTTC.